In this sample, the clone carrying this T cell receptor beta chain turned up a few times. These data come from a study of cytomegalovirus exposure and HLA in healthy donors. The PCR contained 60 Vbeta and 13 Jbeta primers. Only in-frame clones appear in the TCRdb table, and some are missing; sequencing was by immunoSEQ multiplex PCR. The repertoire includes 180,000 or so clones, around three quarters of them detected once, and approximately 2% sits in the top ten. The clonotype was recovered from a woman aged 25 to 39 in good health and CMV-seronegative. Sequenced material: PBMCs.

CDR3 sequence reads: CASSQVRIDGEPYNEQFF. The CDR3 DNA is TGCGCCAGCAGCCAAGTCCGCATCGACGGGGAGCCCTACAATGAGCAGTTCTTC. J is TRBJ2-1 and V is TRBV4-1; maybe TRBD2 (5 bases). This CDR3 has 18 residues. V lost 1 base and J 2 bases, leaving 18 bases between the germline ends. Germline V gene lookup returns CDR1 MGHRA and CDR2 YSYEKL.